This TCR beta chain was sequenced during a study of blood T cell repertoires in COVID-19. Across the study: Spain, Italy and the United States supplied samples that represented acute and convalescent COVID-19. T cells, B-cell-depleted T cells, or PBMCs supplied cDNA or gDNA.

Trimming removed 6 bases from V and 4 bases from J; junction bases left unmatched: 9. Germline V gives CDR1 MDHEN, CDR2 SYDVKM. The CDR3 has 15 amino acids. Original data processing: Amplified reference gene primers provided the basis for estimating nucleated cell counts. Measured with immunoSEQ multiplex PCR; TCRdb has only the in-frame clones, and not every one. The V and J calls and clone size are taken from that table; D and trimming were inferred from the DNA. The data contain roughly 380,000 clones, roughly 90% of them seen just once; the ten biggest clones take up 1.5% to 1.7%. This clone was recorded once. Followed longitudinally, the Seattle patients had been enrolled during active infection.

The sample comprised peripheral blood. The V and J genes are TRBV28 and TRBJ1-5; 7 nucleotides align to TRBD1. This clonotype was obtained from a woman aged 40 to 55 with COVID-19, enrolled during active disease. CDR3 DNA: TGTGCCAGCAGGATCTCCGGACAGGTAAATCAGCCCCAGCATTTT. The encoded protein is CASRISGQVNQPQHF. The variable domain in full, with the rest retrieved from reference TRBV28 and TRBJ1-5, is DVKVTQSSRYLVKRTGEKVFLECVQDMDHENMFWYRQDPGLGLRLIYFSYDVKMKEKGDIPEGYSVSREKKERFSLILESASTNQTSMYLCASRISGQVNQPQHFGDGTRLSIL.